Below are 17 T cell receptor beta chains sequenced from a single sample in a study of CD8+CD57+ T cells in acquired aplastic anemia. Individuals selected for sequencing had exhibited CD8+CD57+ cell expansion on flow cytometry. The template for TCR beta VDJ and CDR3 sequence profiling was genomic DNA. TCRdb called the reads again in MiXCR, with one record for every CDR3 protein. Found here are 150,000 to 200,000 distinct CDR3 sequences, more than 45% of them singletons; the top ten hold under 3.5%. The sample taken for sequencing was sorted CD4+, CD8+, or CD8+CD57+ T cells (not recorded which) from PBMCs. Receptors were obtained from a human donor with aplastic anemia.

The J gene is TRBJ2-1, the V gene TRBV9; perhaps D is TRBD1 or TRBD2 (6 bases each). Germline V lookup: CDR1 SGDLS, CDR2 YYNGEE. V shed 0 bases and J shed 9 bases, with 16 bases lying between them. CDR3 length equals 15 residues. Here the CDR3 DNA reads TGTGCCAGCAGCGTAGTGGTGGGGGGCCCGGGTGAGCAGTTCTTC. Amino acids: CASSVVVGGPGEQFF.

The chain combines TRBV19 with TRBJ1-6; D remains ambiguous. CDR1 and CDR2 from the germline V gene are LNHDA and SQIVND (reference sequence). V lost 3 bases, J lost 7 bases, and 13 bases lay in between. CDR3 length equals 15 residues. In DNA form, the CDR3 reads TGTGCCAGTAGTATGCCGAGGTCAGTCAATTCACCCCTCCACTTT. Translation gives CASSMPRSVNSPLHF.

The CDR3 region is CASSPQTNSPLHF. CDR3 nucleotides: TGTGCCAGCAGCCCCCAGACAAACTCACCCCTCCACTTT. This chain joins TRBV7-3 and TRBJ1-6; D gene ambiguous. The V gene's germline CDR1 is SGHTA and CDR2 FQGTGA. The CDR3 contains 13 residues. V was trimmed by 5 bases and J by 10 bases, leaving 12 bases between them.

The chain recombines TRBV4-3 with TRBJ1-5, with D possibly TRBD1 on 5 matching bases. The CDR3 loop spans 13 amino acids. Looked up from germline, CDR1 is LGHNA and CDR2 is YSLEER. V was shortened by 7 bases and J by 7 bases, with 14 bases between the two germline ends. The CDR3 reads CASKGAGIQPQHF. CDR3 nucleotide sequence: TGCGCCAGCAAAGGGGCGGGGATCCAGCCCCAGCATTTT.

This clonotype has more than one count but fewer than ten. V usage is TRBV27 and J usage is TRBJ2-1; 8 nucleotides agree with TRBD2. CDR3 length: 18 residues. Trimming at V came to 5 bases and at J to 2 bases, leaving 14 bases not matched to a gene. CDR1 is MNHEY and CDR2 is SMNVEV in the germline V gene (reference sequence). Here the CDR3 DNA reads TGTGCCAGCAGTCTACCAAGGAGCGGGAGCCCACCCTACAATGAGCAGTTCTTC. Translation: CASSLPRSGSPPYNEQFF.

This clonotype was observed many times. The chain recombines TRBV9 with TRBJ2-5, with D maybe TRBD2 (6 bases). CDR3 length: 17 amino acids. V was pared by 4 bases and J by 4 bases, with 23 bases between. CDR1 and CDR2 from the germline V gene are SGDLS and YYNGEE. CDR3: CASSPIGGGVGSETQYF. CDR3 sequence (DNA): TGTGCCAGCAGCCCCATCGGGGGAGGAGTAGGATCAGAGACCCAGTACTTC. The full variable domain, its missing parts supplied by reference TRBV9 and TRBJ2-5, is DSGVTQTPKHLITATGQRVTLRCSPRSGDLSVYWYQQSLDQGLQFLIQYYNGEERAKGNILERFSAQQFPDLHSELNLSSLELGDSALYFCASSPIGGGVGSETQYFGPGTRLLVL.

This clonotype was observed at least ten times. The chain carries TRBV7-3 and TRBJ1-2; possibly TRBD1 for D (5 bases). This CDR3 region has 13 residues. The germline CDR1 and CDR2 sequences are SGHTA and FQGTGA. V was cut by 4 bases and J by 2 bases, with 8 bases left in between. CDR3 DNA sequence: TGTGCCAGCAGCTCGGGGGAAAACTATGGCTACACCTTC. Translation gives CASSSGENYGYTF.

V gene TRBV7-2 combines with J gene TRBJ1-5, with TRBD1 as a possible D gene (5 bases). V was shortened by 8 bases and J by 5 bases, with 13 bases between the two germline ends. This CDR3 has 13 residues. Germline values: CDR1 SGHTA, CDR2 FQGNSA. The CDR3 spells CASGRVGDQPQHF. The CDR3 DNA follows: TGTGCCAGCGGCCGGGTGGGGGATCAGCCCCAGCATTTT.

The J gene is TRBJ1-1, the V gene TRBV29-1; possibly TRBD1 for D (6 bases). Germline loops: CDR1 SQVTM, CDR2 ANQGSEA. Trimming left V 5 bases short and J 8 bases short, with 12 bases between. The CDR3 is made up of 11 amino acids. CDR3 in DNA: TGCAGCGTTCGATTAGGACAGGAAGCTTTCTTT. Encoded protein: CSVRLGQEAFF. Using reference TRBV29-1 and TRBJ1-1 for the parts outside the CDR3, the full variable domain is SAVISQKPSRDICQRGTSLTIQCQVDSQVTMMFWYRQQPGQSLTLIATANQGSEATYESGFVIDKFPISRPNLTFSTLTVSNMSPEDSSIYLCSVRLGQEAFFGQGTRLTVV.

This clonotype has more than one count but fewer than ten. The V and J genes are TRBV5-7 and TRBJ2-1, with D possibly TRBD2 on 6 matching bases. TRBV5-7 is annotated as an ORF whose role is uncertain. Trimming cost V 3 bases and J 2 bases, with 21 bases left between them. The CDR3 runs 18 residues. CDR3 residues: CASSSGGKLFRPYNEQFF. DNA for the CDR3: TGTGCCAGCAGCTCCGGAGGGAAGCTTTTCAGGCCCTACAATGAGCAGTTCTTC.

The CDR3 reads CSASSYNEQFF. CDR3 nucleotides: TGCAGTGCGAGCTCCTACAATGAGCAGTTCTTC. V usage is TRBV20-1 and J usage is TRBJ2-1, with no clear D. The V end was cut by 6 bases, the J end by 0 bases, with 3 bases between. The CDR3 has 11 residues. Germline CDR1 DFQATT, CDR2 SNEGSKA (reference sequence).

A note on this clonotype: This is likely a read error, given that the CDR3 carries no conserved phenylalanine or tryptophan at its end. The chain has TRBV7-2 and TRBJ1-1, with TRBD1 as a possible D gene (6 bases). CDR1 SGHTA and CDR2 FQGNSA come from the germline V gene. This CDR3 contains 15 residues. The CDR3 loop reads CASSPGQHRPTEAFL. The CDR3 DNA reads TGCGCCAGCAGCCCAGGACAGCATAGGCCCACTGAAGCTTTCCTT.

The rearrangement uses TRBV11-1 and TRBJ1-4, with 10 bases fitting TRBD1. Germline V lookup: CDR1 SGHAT, CDR2 FQDESV (reference sequence). Trimming removed 1 base from V and 7 bases from J; junction bases left unmatched: 9. The CDR3 sequence is 17 residues long. The CDR3 nucleotides are TGTGCCAGCAGCTTAGAGGAGACCGGGACAGGGGCTGAAAAACTGTTTTTT. Translating gives CASSLEETGTGAEKLFF.

This clonotype was picked up many times. The V call is TRBV7-9, the J call TRBJ2-3; TRBD1 matches at 9 bases. The CDR3 consists of 15 residues. CDR1 and CDR2 from the germline V gene are SEHNR and FQNEAQ (reference sequence). With V trimmed by 6 bases and J by 3 bases, 7 bases remained unmatched. Here the CDR3 DNA reads TGTGCCAGCAGGTCCCCCGGGACAGGGACAGATACGCAGTATTTT. This codes for CASRSPGTGTDTQYF.

This clonotype has just a few counts. This chain connects TRBV29-1 to TRBJ1-2, with D uncertain. V was cut by 5 bases and J by 1 base, with 17 bases left in between. The CDR3 is 15 residues long. The germline gives CDR1 SQVTM, CDR2 ANQGSEA. The CDR3 DNA reads TGCAGCGTTTACGGACCTCCTACCGATAACTATGGCTACACCTTC. Protein: CSVYGPPTDNYGYTF.

This clonotype has a count of ten or more. The chain employs TRBV7-8 and TRBJ2-1; D unclear. V was clipped by 5 bases and J by 2 bases, with 10 bases between them. The CDR3 totals 14 residues. Germline V gene sequence: CDR1 SGHVS, CDR2 FQNEAQ. The CDR3 bases are TGTGCCAGCAGCCGAAGATCAGCCTACAATGAGCAGTTCTTC. As protein: CASSRRSAYNEQFF.

This clonotype was counted ten times or more. This chain connects TRBV9 to TRBJ1-2; no firm D call. The V gene's germline CDR1 is SGDLS and CDR2 YYNGEE. V lost 0 bases, J lost 5 bases, and 26 bases lay in between. CDR3 length: 19 amino acids. The CDR3 region is CASSVAGIPKGANDYGYTF. CDR3 nucleotide sequence: TGTGCCAGCAGCGTAGCTGGGATCCCCAAGGGCGCAAATGATTATGGCTACACCTTC. Variable domain in full (rest from reference TRBV9 and TRBJ1-2): DSGVTQTPKHLITATGQRVTLRCSPRSGDLSVYWYQQSLDQGLQFLIQYYNGEERAKGNILERFSAQQFPDLHSELNLSSLELGDSALYFCASSVAGIPKGANDYGYTFGSGTRLTVV.